The 25 T cell receptor beta chains given below trace back to one sample, sequenced in a study of blood T cell repertoires in COVID-19. Profiling relied on immunoSEQ multiplex PCR, and the TCRdb table lists in-frame clones only, not all of them. The data contain tens of thousands of clones, 60% to 80% of them seen just once; the ten biggest clones take up approximately 17%. Sequenced input: peripheral blood. These receptors all come from a man in his sixties with acute or convalescent COVID-19.

In DNA, the CDR3 is TGTGCCAGCAGTCCTGCGGACAGGGCTTGGTGGGCTTTCTTT. Protein product: CASSPADRAWWAFF. The rearrangement links TRBV27 to TRBJ1-1; 8 nucleotides align to TRBD1. The CDR3 is 14 residues long. Per the germline V gene, CDR1 is MNHEY and CDR2 is SMNVEV (reference sequence). V shed 5 bases, J shed 11 bases, and the junction held 13 bases outside the gene matches.

CDR3 in DNA: TGCAGCGTTGATGATGGGGGACAGGGTTACTCCGAGCAGTACTTC. Translation: CSVDDGGQGYSEQYF. The chain has TRBV29-1 and TRBJ2-7; 9 nucleotides match TRBD1. The germline CDR1 and CDR2 sequences are SQVTM and ANQGSEA. V shed 3 bases and J 6 bases; nucleotides not matched to a gene: 12. The CDR3 runs 15 residues.

The V and J genes are TRBV5-1 and TRBJ1-4; tentatively, D is TRBD1 (6 bases). Between the trimmed V and J ends, which lost 0 bases and 0 bases, there was a span of 12 bases. The CDR3 is made up of 17 amino acids. The germline V gene has CDR1 SGHRS and CDR2 YFSETQ. The CDR3 loop is CASSLAASGATNEKLFF. For the CDR3, the DNA is TGCGCCAGCAGCTTGGCCGCGTCAGGGGCAACTAATGAAAAACTGTTTTTT.

The chain uses TRBV3-1 (or the pseudogene TRBV3-2) and TRBJ1-1, with D tentatively TRBD1 (6 bases). This CDR3 region has 17 residues. The V gene's germline CDR1 is LGHDT and CDR2 YNNKEL (reference sequence). Trimming stripped 0 bases from V and 0 bases from J, with 14 bases between. Here the CDR3 DNA reads TGTGCCAGCAGCCAAGAGGCAGGGGTCGGAATGAACACTGAAGCTTTCTTT. This gives the protein CASSQEAGVGMNTEAFF.

This chain connects TRBV10-1 to TRBJ2-1; D gene unclear. Trimming removed 4 bases at V and 2 bases at J, with 12 bases between. CDR1 and CDR2 from the germline V gene are WNHNN and SYGVQD (reference sequence). The CDR3 spans 15 residues. Here the CDR3 DNA reads TGCGCCAGCAGTGGTACCCAGGTGACCTACAATGAGCAGTTCTTC. Translated: CASSGTQVTYNEQFF.

This chain links TRBV6-5 with TRBJ1-2; 8 positions agree with TRBD1. The V gene's germline CDR1 is MNHEY and CDR2 SVGAGI. The V and J ends lost 7 bases and 4 bases, in that order; junction bases with no gene match: 2. This CDR3 is built from 12 residues. The CDR3 bases are TGTGCCAGCACCACAGGGGGCTATGGCTACACCTTC. This encodes CASTTGGYGYTF.

This clone was found once. The gene calls are TRBV5-4 and TRBJ2-5; TRBD1 might be the D (6 bases). Trimming pared 5 bases from V and 5 bases from J, leaving 16 bases between. Germline lookup yields CDR1 SGHNT and CDR2 YYREEE (reference sequence). The CDR3 contains 14 residues. This CDR3 is CASSSGHFKETQYF. Here the CDR3 DNA reads TGTGCCAGCAGTTCGGGACACTTTAAGGAGACCCAGTACTTC. Together with reference TRBV5-4 and TRBJ2-5, the CDR3 gives the full variable domain: ETGVTQSPTHLIKTRGQQVTLRCSSQSGHNTVSWYQQALGQGPQFIFQYYREEENGRGNFPPRFSGLQFPNYSSELNVNALELDDSALYLCASSSGHFKETQYFGPGTRLLVL.

CDR3 DNA: TGTGCCAGCAGCGCCAGATCTCAGGGGGGTGGCTACACCTTC. Its protein is CASSARSQGGGYTF. The chain joins TRBV9 to TRBJ1-2; 7 bases line up with TRBD1. This CDR3 is 14 amino acids long. V shed 3 bases and J 7 bases; nucleotides not matched to a gene: 9. Germline CDR1 reads SGDLS; CDR2 reads YYNGEE.

V gene TRBV6-5 combines with J gene TRBJ2-7, with D maybe TRBD2 (6 bases). The germline V gene encodes CDR1 MNHEY and CDR2 SVGAGI. V was trimmed by 7 bases and J by 0 bases, leaving 16 bases between them. The CDR3 is made up of 15 amino acids. The CDR3 DNA is TGTGCCAGCAACCCGAGGAGGGCGGGCTCCTACGAGCAGTACTTC. Translating it yields CASNPRRAGSYEQYF.

V usage is TRBV7-9 and J usage is TRBJ2-3; perhaps TRBD2 as D (5 bases). CDR3 length equals 14 residues. Trimming took 1 base from V and 4 from J, leaving 9 bases between them. CDR1 and CDR2 (germline): SEHNR, FQNEAQ (reference sequence). For the CDR3, the DNA is TGTGCCAGCAGCTTAGGGGGAGTCCCAGATACGCAGTATTTT. This sequence encodes CASSLGGVPDTQYF.

The chain has TRBV4-2 and TRBJ1-5; D might be TRBD1 (6 bases). This CDR3 is built from 13 residues. CDR1 is LGHNA and CDR2 is YNFKEQ in the germline V gene. V lost 4 bases and J 11 bases, leaving 15 bases between the germline ends. Written as DNA, the CDR3 is TGTGCCAGCAGCCCGGACGTGGACAGTGCCCAGCATTTT. As protein: CASSPDVDSAQHF.

The chain carries TRBV29-1 and TRBJ2-5; 10 bases line up with TRBD2. Germline CDR1 and CDR2: SQVTM and ANQGSEA. The V and J ends lost 5 bases and 5 bases, in that order; junction bases with no gene match: 20. CDR3 length: 18 amino acids. The CDR3 reads CSVNLSPNSGGMGETQYF. The DNA for the CDR3 is TGCAGCGTTAACCTCTCACCCAATAGCGGGGGGATGGGGGAGACCCAGTACTTC.

The CDR3 DNA reads as TGTGCCAGCAGCGTCTCCGGGACTAGCGGGGGGTTGGATGAGCAGTTCTTC. It yields the protein CASSVSGTSGGLDEQFF. The gene calls are TRBV7-2 and TRBJ2-1; 15 bases agree with TRBD2. The CDR3 is 17 residues long. Per germline, CDR1 SGHTA and CDR2 FQGNSA. V was clipped by 5 bases and J by 8 bases; unmatched bases: 10.

This clone was detected once. V gene TRBV18 combines with J gene TRBJ2-7; D gene uncertain. Trimming took off 3 bases at V and 0 bases at J, with 6 bases between the two ends. Germline V gene sequence: CDR1 KGHSH, CDR2 LQKENI. The CDR3 is 13 amino acids. The CDR3 DNA reads as TGTGCCAGCTCACCTGCCAGCTCCTACGAGCAGTACTTC. It translates to CASSPASSYEQYF. The full variable domain, completed using reference TRBV18 and TRBJ2-7, is NAGVMQNPRHLVRRRGQEARLRCSPMKGHSHVYWYRQLPEEGLKFMVYLQKENIIDESGMPKERFSAEFPKEGPSILRIQQVVRGDSAAYFCASSPASSYEQYFGPGTRLTVT.

CDR3 nucleotides: TGTGCCAGCAGACCCGGGGGGCTCTATGGCTACACCTTC. Its translation is CASRPGGLYGYTF. The rearrangement joins TRBV5-6 to TRBJ1-2, with D possibly being TRBD1 (6 bases). Germline V gene data show CDR1 as SGHDT and CDR2 as YYEEEE. The CDR3 totals 13 residues. Trimming took 5 bases from V and 4 from J, leaving 12 bases between them.

The J gene is TRBJ1-2, the V gene TRBV29-1, with a weak D call TRBD1 (6 bases). Trimming left V 1 base short and J 4 bases short, with 16 bases between. Germline CDR1 SQVTM, CDR2 ANQGSEA. The CDR3 is made up of 15 amino acids. The CDR3 here is CSVEARAGGLYGYTF. In DNA, the CDR3 is TGCAGCGTTGAAGCCCGGGCGGGGGGCCTCTATGGCTACACCTTC.

The chain combines TRBV4-2 with TRBJ1-1; 9 bases are shared with TRBD1. With 1 base clipped from V and 11 bases from J, the junction kept 14 bases outside the gene matches. This CDR3 is built from 16 residues. Germline CDR1 is LGHNA and CDR2 is YNFKEQ. The CDR3 nucleotides are TGTGCCAGCAGCCAAGTCTCACCGGGACAGGGATTTGGGGCTTTCTTT. Protein sequence: CASSQVSPGQGFGAFF.

The chain uses TRBV28 and TRBJ1-1; D is undetermined. This CDR3 spans 16 amino acids. Per the germline V gene, CDR1 is MDHEN and CDR2 is SYDVKM. V shed 2 bases and J shed 0 bases, with 13 bases lying between them. This CDR3 reads CASSLELTAMNTEAFF. The CDR3 DNA reads TGTGCCAGCAGTTTAGAACTCACAGCTATGAACACTGAAGCTTTCTTT.

The chain recombines TRBV6-5 with TRBJ1-1; D is possibly TRBD1 (5 bases). Germline CDR1 is MNHEY and CDR2 is SVGAGI. V was cut by 6 bases and J by 0 bases, with 11 bases left in between. The CDR3 extends over 14 amino acids. CDR3 protein: CASRRQRLNTEAFF. The CDR3 nucleotides read TGTGCCAGCAGAAGACAGCGTTTGAACACTGAAGCTTTCTTT.

This clone was detected only a few times. The CDR3: CASSQPTAPTYNEQFF. The CDR3 nucleotides are TGTGCCAGCAGCCAACCGACAGCTCCAACCTACAATGAGCAGTTCTTC. This chain uses TRBV4-2 with TRBJ2-1, with D possibly TRBD1 on 5 matching bases. The germline V and J ends were trimmed by 2 bases and 2 bases, with 13 bases remaining between them. The length of the CDR3 is 16 residues. CDR1 and CDR2 from the germline V gene are LGHNA and YNFKEQ.

This clone has a handful of counts. This specimen includes other DNA sequences encoding the same CDR3. The V and J genes are TRBV6-2 or TRBV6-3 and TRBJ1-2; D perhaps matches TRBD1 (5 bases). The germline gives CDR1 MNHEY, CDR2 SVGEGT. V lost 2 bases and J 4 bases, leaving 11 bases between the germline ends. The CDR3 is 14 residues long. CDR3 sequence (DNA): TGTGCCAGCAGTTACGGACGGAGGGGCTATGGCTACACCTTC. This gives the protein CASSYGRRGYGYTF.

The chain is built from TRBV2 and TRBJ1-1, with 7 nucleotides matching TRBD1. J was trimmed by 0 bases and V by 6 bases; bases with no gene match: 7. The CDR3 is 15 residues long. CDR1 and CDR2 from the germline V gene are SNHLY and FYNNEI. Here the CDR3 DNA reads TGTGCCAGCAGAGACAGGGTAACAATGAACACTGAAGCTTTCTTT. It specifies CASRDRVTMNTEAFF.

The chain joins TRBV6-5 to TRBJ1-4; weak D call: TRBD1 (5 bases). Germline loops: CDR1 MNHEY, CDR2 SVGAGI. This CDR3 region has 16 residues. Trimming removed 0 bases at V and 7 bases at J, with 15 bases between. CDR3 sequence reads: CASSYSSAGSAEKLFF. The CDR3, as DNA: TGTGCCAGCAGTTACTCGTCGGCAGGGTCGGCTGAAAAACTGTTTTTT.

The V and J genes are TRBV5-1 and TRBJ1-6, with TRBD1 matching 8 bases. The CDR3 is 18 amino acids. Trimming at V came to 4 bases and at J to 5 bases, leaving 14 bases not matched to a gene. The germline gives CDR1 SGHRS, CDR2 YFSETQ. The CDR3, as DNA: TGCGCCAGCAGCGGAGGACAGGGTCAGTTATCCCATAATTCACCCCTCCACTTT. Its translation: CASSGGQGQLSHNSPLHF. Complete variable domain (other parts from reference TRBV5-1 and TRBJ1-6): KAGVTQTPRYLIKTRGQQVTLSCSPISGHRSVSWYQQTPGQGLQFLFEYFSETQRNKGNFPGRFSGRQFSNSRSEMNVSTLELGDSALYLCASSGGQGQLSHNSPLHFGNGTRLTVT.

In nucleotides, the CDR3 is TGTGCCAGCAGCTCGGGAGGTAGCCCGGAGGGGTACGAGCAGTACTTC. Translated, it gives CASSSGGSPEGYEQYF. The chain joins TRBV5-4 to TRBJ2-7; 7 nucleotides match TRBD2. The CDR3 totals 16 residues. CDR1 is SGHNT and CDR2 is YYREEE in the germline V gene (reference sequence). Unmatched junction bases numbered 13, after V lost 3 bases and J lost 4 bases.